This is a list of T cell receptor beta chains from one sample in a study of beta chain features in type 1 diabetes. Some clones are missing from TCRdb's copy, which holds only in-frame ones; the method was immunoSEQ multiplex PCR. The sample yields roughly 330,000 clones, roughly 13% seen once. The sequenced sample was naive CD4+ T cells from blood. The source of these receptors is a woman under 30 with type 1 diabetes. Each CDR3 is given with its conserved first and last residue. A D gene is named only where the DNA matches it firmly. Clone size is given for some rows only: seen once, a few or many times, or a class if the clone is expanded.

clone_size d_call j_call v_call cdr3_aa cdr3_nt
. TRBD1 TRBJ2-1 TRBV7-9 CASSQGGRGLTRSYNEQFF TGTGCCAGCAGCCAAGGCGGCAGGGGGCTGACTCGGTCCTACAATGAGCAGTTCTTC
. TRBD1 TRBJ1-1 TRBV18 CASSPDRANTEAFF TGTGCCAGCTCACCCGACAGGGCGAACACTGAAGCTTTCTTT
. . TRBJ1-1 TRBV7-9 CASSLDWGQRGAFF TGTGCCAGCAGCTTAGATTGGGGGCAACGTGGGGCTTTCTTT
few . TRBJ2-3 TRBV2 CASSEAGQFTDTQYF TGTGCCAGCAGTGAAGCGGGGCAGTTCACAGATACGCAGTATTTT
few . TRBJ1-4 TRBV21-1 CASNLVPQRDRDSTNEKLFF TGTGCCAGCAACCTAGTCCCTCAACGGGACAGGGACTCAACTAATGAAAAACTGTTTTTT
few . TRBJ2-3 TRBV5-1 CASSLAPGGSTGDTQYF TGCGCCAGCAGCTTGGCACCGGGGGGCAGCACGGGGGATACGCAGTATTTT
. . TRBJ2-7 TRBV28 CASSYPLGGSSYEQYF TGTGCCAGCAGCTACCCCCTTGGCGGCAGCTCCTACGAGCAGTACTTC
. . TRBJ1-1 TRBV5-6 CASSFQMNTEAFF TGTGCCAGCAGCTTCCAGATGAACACTGAAGCTTTCTTT
. . TRBJ2-3 TRBV7-2 CASSLGDDAPRVQYF TGTGCCAGCAGCTTAGGGGATGATGCCCCGCGGGTGCAGTATTTT
. TRBD1 TRBJ2-5 TRBV5-1 CASSSPSGTAQETQYF TGCGCCAGCAGCTCGCCTTCCGGGACAGCCCAAGAGACCCAGTACTTC
. TRBD2 TRBJ2-1 TRBV6-4 CASSDWTSGRNEQFF TGTGCCAGCAGTGACTGGACTAGCGGGAGAAATGAGCAGTTCTTC
. TRBD1 TRBJ2-5 TRBV5-1 CASSLGGQGAQETQYF TGCGCCAGCAGCTTGGGGGGACAGGGAGCCCAAGAGACCCAGTACTTC
few . TRBJ2-7 TRBV30 CAWSVLPRSEYF TGTGCCTGGAGTGTACTCCCCCGATCGGAGTACTTC
. . TRBJ1-2 TRBV29-1 CSVAGIGGVGYTF TGCAGCGTTGCGGGGATTGGGGGGGTCGGCTACACCTTC
few TRBD1 TRBJ2-1 TRBV7-6 CASSPTQGEIYNEQFF TGTGCCAGCAGCCCCACCCAGGGGGAAATTTACAATGAGCAGTTCTTC
. . TRBJ2-1 TRBV29-1 CSVEEGAGPPNEQFF TGCAGCGTTGAAGAGGGGGCAGGGCCCCCCAATGAGCAGTTCTTC
few . TRBJ2-2 TRBV7-9 CASSLLAGELFF TGTGCCAGCAGCTTACTAGCCGGGGAGCTGTTTTTT
few TRBD2 TRBJ2-5 TRBV5-1 CASSAGTSGILETQYF TGCGCCAGCAGTGCGGGGACTAGCGGGATATTGGAGACCCAGTACTTC
. TRBD2 TRBJ2-7 TRBV19 CASTGTRAGGNGEQYF TGTGCCAGCACTGGGACCCGGGCGGGAGGGAACGGCGAGCAGTACTTC
few . TRBJ1-5 TRBV30 CAWSGMTSQPQHF TGTGCCTGGAGCGGGATGACCTCTCAGCCCCAGCATTTT
few . TRBJ2-5 TRBV5-5 CASTAVKQETQYF TGTGCCAGCACCGCGGTCAAGCAAGAGACCCAGTACTTC
few . TRBJ1-2 TRBV5-1 CASSLEGGNYGYTF TGCGCCAGCAGCTTGGAGGGGGGGAACTATGGCTACACCTTC
. TRBD2 TRBJ2-7 TRBV7-3 CASSRASGSSYEQYF TGTGCCAGCAGTCGGGCTAGCGGGAGCTCCTACGAGCAGTACTTC
few . TRBJ2-1 TRBV15 CATSGRDNREQFF TGTGCCACCAGCGGCCGGGACAACAGGGAGCAGTTCTTC
. . TRBJ2-3 TRBV7-2 CASSPTRKDTQYF TGTGCCAGCAGTCCGACTAGAAAAGATACGCAGTATTTT
. TRBD2 TRBJ2-1 TRBV19 CASESWLAGALEQFF TGTGCCAGTGAATCGTGGCTAGCGGGAGCACTTGAGCAGTTCTTC
. . TRBJ2-7 TRBV7-6 CASSPGGLLEQYF TGTGCCAGCAGCCCCGGGGGTCTTCTCGAGCAGTACTTC
few . TRBJ2-3 TRBV11-1 CASSLSGEEAQYF TGTGCCAGCAGCTTGTCTGGGGAGGAGGCGCAGTATTTT
few . TRBJ2-5 TRBV7-2 CASSSYVETQYF TGTGCCAGCAGCTCTTATGTAGAGACCCAGTACTTC
few . TRBJ2-2 TRBV9 CASSGQAATGELFF TGTGCCAGCAGCGGGCAAGCGGCAACCGGGGAGCTGTTTTTT
few TRBD1 TRBJ1-2 TRBV18 CASSHPGQGLTGYGYTF TGTGCCAGCTCGCACCCGGGACAGGGGTTGACTGGCTATGGCTACACCTTC
few TRBD1 TRBJ2-3 TRBV28 CARQGSTDTQYF TGTGCCAGACAGGGGAGCACAGATACGCAGTATTTT
few TRBD2 TRBJ2-3 TRBV29-1 CSVELAGATDTQYF TGCAGCGTTGAACTAGCGGGAGCGACAGATACGCAGTATTTT
. . TRBJ2-1 TRBV7-6 CASSLGSGGTYNEQFF TGTGCCAGCAGCTTAGGGTCAGGGGGGACCTACAATGAGCAGTTCTTC
few TRBD2 TRBJ2-7 TRBV27 CASSPSGRVSYEQYF TGTGCCAGCAGCCCTAGCGGGAGGGTCTCCTACGAGCAGTACTTC
few . TRBJ2-7 TRBV28 CASSRLDSYEQYF TGTGCCAGCAGTAGACTGGACTCCTACGAGCAGTACTTC
. TRBD2 TRBJ2-7 TRBV7-2 CASSWRASGSSYEQYF TGTGCCAGCAGCTGGAGGGCTAGCGGGAGTTCCTACGAGCAGTACTTC
few TRBD2 TRBJ2-1 TRBV9 CASSAGRTSVTFF TGTGCCAGCAGCGCAGGTCGGACTAGCGTTACGTTCTTC
. TRBD2 TRBJ2-7 TRBV9 CASSVLAGANYEQYF TGTGCCAGCAGCGTTTTAGCGGGAGCGAACTACGAGCAGTACTTC
. . TRBJ1-2 TRBV9 CASSRPREDYGYTF TGTGCCAGCAGCCGCCCCAGGGAGGACTATGGCTACACCTTC
. . TRBJ1-1 TRBV18 CASSQGGRGAFF TGTGCCAGCTCACAAGGGGGAAGGGGAGCTTTCTTT
. TRBD2 TRBJ2-3 TRBV19 CASSPGTSGTRDTQYF TGTGCCAGTAGTCCTGGGACTAGCGGGACTAGAGATACGCAGTATTTT
. TRBD1 TRBJ2-3 TRBV19 CASSTTRTGAADTQYF TGTGCCAGTAGCACAACACGGACAGGGGCAGCAGATACGCAGTATTTT
few TRBD1 TRBJ2-6 TRBV23-1 CASSQSVDREYAGANVLTF TGCGCCAGCAGTCAATCGGTGGACAGGGAATATGCTGGGGCCAACGTCCTGACTTTC
few . TRBJ2-5 TRBV11-2 CASSLERETQYF TGTGCCAGCAGCTTAGAGCGAGAGACCCAGTACTTC